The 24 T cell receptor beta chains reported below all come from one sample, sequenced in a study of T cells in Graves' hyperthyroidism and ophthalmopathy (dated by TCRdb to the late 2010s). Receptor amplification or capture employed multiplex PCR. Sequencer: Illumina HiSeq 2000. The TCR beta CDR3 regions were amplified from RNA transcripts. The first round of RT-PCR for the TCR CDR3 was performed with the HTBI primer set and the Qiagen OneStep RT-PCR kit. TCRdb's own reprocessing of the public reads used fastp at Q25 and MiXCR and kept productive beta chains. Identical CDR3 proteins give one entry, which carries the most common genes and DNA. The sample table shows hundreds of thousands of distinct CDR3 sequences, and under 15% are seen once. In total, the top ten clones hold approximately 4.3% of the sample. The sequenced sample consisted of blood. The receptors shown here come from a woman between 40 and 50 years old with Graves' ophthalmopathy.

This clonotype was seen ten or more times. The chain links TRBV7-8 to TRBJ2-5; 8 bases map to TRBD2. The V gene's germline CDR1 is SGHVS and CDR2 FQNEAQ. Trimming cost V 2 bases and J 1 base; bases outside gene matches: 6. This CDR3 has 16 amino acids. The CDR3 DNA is TGTGCCAGCAGCTTATCGACTAGCGTATCCCAAGAGACCCAGTACTTC. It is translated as CASSLSTSVSQETQYF.

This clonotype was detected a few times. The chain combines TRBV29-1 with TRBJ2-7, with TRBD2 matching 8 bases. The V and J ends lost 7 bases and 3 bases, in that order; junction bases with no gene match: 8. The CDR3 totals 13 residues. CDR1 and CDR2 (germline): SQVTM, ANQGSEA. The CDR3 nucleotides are TGCAGCGCACAAGGGCTAGCGGGCTACGAGCAGTACTTC. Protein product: CSAQGLAGYEQYF.

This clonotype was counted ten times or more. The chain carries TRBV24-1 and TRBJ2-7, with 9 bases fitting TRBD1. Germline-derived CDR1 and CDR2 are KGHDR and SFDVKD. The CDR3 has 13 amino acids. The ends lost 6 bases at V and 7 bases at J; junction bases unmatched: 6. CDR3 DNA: TGTGCCACCAGTTGGGGGACAGGGAGTGAGCAGTACTTC. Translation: CATSWGTGSEQYF.

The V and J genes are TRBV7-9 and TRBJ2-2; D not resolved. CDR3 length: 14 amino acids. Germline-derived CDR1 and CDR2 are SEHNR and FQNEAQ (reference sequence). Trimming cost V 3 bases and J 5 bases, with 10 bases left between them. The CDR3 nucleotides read TGTGCCAGCAGCTTTGGTGTCGGTACCGGGGAGCTGTTTTTT. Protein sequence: CASSFGVGTGELFF.

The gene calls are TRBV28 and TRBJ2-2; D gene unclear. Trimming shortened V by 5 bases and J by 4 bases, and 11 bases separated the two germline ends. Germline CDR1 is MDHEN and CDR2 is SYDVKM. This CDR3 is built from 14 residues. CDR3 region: CASSPSWATGELFF. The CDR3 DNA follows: TGTGCCAGCAGTCCCAGCTGGGCCACCGGGGAGCTGTTTTTT.

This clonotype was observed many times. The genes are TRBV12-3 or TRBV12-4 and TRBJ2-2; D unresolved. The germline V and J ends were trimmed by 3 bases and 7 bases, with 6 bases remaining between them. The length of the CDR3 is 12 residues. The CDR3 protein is CASSFQVGELFF. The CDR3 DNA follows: TGTGCCAGCAGTTTTCAGGTCGGGGAGCTGTTTTTT.

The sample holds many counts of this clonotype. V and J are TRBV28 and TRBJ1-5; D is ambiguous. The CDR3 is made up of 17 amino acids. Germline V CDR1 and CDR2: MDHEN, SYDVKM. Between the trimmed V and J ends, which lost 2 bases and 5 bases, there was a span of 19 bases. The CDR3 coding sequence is TGTGCCAGCAGTTTAAGGGTTGGAGAGGGAGGAGATCAGCCCCAGCATTTT. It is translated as CASSLRVGEGGDQPQHF.

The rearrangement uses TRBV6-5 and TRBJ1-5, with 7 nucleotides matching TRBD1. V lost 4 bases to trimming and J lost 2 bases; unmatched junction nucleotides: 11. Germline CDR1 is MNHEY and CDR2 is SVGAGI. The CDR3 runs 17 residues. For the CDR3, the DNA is TGTGCCAGCAGTTCGGGAGCGAGGGGGCGAGGCAATCAGCCCCAGCATTTT. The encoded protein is CASSSGARGRGNQPQHF.

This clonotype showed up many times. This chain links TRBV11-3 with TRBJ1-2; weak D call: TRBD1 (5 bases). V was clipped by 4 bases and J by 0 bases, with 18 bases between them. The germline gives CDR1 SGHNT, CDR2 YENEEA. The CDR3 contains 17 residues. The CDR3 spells CASSWSSGPIANYGYTF. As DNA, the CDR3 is TGTGCCAGCAGCTGGAGCTCGGGACCGATAGCTAACTATGGCTACACCTTC.

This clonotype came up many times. The CDR3 loop reads CASSAFIQGANNSPLHF. The CDR3 coding sequence is TGTGCCAGCAGTGCCTTTATCCAGGGGGCGAACAATTCACCCCTCCACTTT. The gene calls are TRBV6-1 and TRBJ1-6, with 8 bases matching TRBD1. Germline CDR1 is MNHNS and CDR2 is SASEGT. With 4 bases clipped from V and 7 bases from J, the junction kept 12 bases outside the gene matches. This CDR3 is built from 17 residues.

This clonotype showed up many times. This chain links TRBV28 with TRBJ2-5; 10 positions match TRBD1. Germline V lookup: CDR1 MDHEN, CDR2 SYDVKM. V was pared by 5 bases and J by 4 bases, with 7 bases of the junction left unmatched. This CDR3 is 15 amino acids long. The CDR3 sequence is CASSAPTGGGETQYF. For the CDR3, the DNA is TGTGCCAGCAGTGCTCCGACAGGGGGCGGAGAGACCCAGTACTTC.

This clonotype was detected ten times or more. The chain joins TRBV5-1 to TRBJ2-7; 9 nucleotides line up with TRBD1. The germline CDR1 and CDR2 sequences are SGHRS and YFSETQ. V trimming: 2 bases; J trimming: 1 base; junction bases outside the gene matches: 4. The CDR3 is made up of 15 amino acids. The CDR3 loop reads CASSLTDRGSYEQYF. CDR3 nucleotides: TGCGCCAGCAGCTTAACCGACAGGGGGTCCTACGAGCAGTACTTC.

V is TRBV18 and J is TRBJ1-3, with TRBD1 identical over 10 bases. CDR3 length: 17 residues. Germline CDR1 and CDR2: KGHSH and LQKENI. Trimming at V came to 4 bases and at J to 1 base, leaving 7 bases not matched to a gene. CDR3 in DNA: TGTGCCAGCTCACGACAGGGGGCGGAAATGTCTGGAAACACCATATATTTT. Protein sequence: CASSRQGAEMSGNTIYF.

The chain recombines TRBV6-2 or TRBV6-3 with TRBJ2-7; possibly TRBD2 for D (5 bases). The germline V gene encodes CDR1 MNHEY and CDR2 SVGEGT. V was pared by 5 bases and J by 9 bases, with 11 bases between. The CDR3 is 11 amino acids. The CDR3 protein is CASSQGSRQYF. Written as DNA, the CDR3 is TGTGCCAGCAGTCAAGGGAGTCGGCAGTACTTC.

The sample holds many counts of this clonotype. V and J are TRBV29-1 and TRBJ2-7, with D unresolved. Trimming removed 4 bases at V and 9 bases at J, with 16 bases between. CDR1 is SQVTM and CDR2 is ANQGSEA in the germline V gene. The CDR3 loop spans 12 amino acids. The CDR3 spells CSVGVYGNGQYF. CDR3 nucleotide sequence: TGCAGCGTTGGCGTCTACGGTAACGGGCAGTACTTC.

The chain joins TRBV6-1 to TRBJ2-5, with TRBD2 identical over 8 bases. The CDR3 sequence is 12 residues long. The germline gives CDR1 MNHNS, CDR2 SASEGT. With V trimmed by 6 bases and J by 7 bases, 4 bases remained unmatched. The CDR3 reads CASRGLEGTQYF. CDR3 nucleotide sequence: TGTGCCAGCAGGGGACTAGAGGGGACCCAGTACTTC.

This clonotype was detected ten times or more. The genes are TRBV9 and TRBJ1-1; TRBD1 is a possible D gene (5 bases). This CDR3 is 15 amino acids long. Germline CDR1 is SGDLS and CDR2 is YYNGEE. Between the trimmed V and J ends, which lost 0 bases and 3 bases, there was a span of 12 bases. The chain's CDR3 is CASSVGRGWDTEAFF. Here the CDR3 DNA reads TGTGCCAGCAGCGTAGGGAGGGGATGGGACACTGAAGCTTTCTTT. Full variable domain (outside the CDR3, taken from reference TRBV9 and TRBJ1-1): DSGVTQTPKHLITATGQRVTLRCSPRSGDLSVYWYQQSLDQGLQFLIQYYNGEERAKGNILERFSAQQFPDLHSELNLSSLELGDSALYFCASSVGRGWDTEAFFGQGTRLTVV.

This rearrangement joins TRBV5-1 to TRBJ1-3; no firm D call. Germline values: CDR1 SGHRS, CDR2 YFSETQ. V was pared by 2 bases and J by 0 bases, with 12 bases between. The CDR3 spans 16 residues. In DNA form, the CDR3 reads TGCGCCAGCAGCTTAGCACCGCTGAGCTCTGGAAACACCATATATTTT. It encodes CASSLAPLSSGNTIYF.

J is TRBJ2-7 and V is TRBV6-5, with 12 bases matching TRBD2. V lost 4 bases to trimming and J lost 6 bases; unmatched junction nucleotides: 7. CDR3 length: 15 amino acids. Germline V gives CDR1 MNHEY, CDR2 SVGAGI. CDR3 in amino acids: CASSSLAGGPSEQYF. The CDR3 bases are TGTGCCAGCAGTTCCCTAGCGGGAGGGCCTAGCGAGCAGTACTTC.

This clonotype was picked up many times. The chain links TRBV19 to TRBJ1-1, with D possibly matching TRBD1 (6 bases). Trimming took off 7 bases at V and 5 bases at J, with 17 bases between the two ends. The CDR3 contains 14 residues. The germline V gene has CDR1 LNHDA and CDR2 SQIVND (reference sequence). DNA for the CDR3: TGTGCCAGTAATCCCCGGTGGGGGCGAACTGAAGCTTTCTTT. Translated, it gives CASNPRWGRTEAFF.

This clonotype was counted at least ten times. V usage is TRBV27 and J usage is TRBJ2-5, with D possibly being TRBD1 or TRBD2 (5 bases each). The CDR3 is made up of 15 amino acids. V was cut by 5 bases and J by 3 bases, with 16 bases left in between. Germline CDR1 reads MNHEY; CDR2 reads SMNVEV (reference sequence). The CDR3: CASSTWDDGKETQYF. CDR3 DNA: TGTGCCAGCAGTACCTGGGACGACGGGAAAGAGACCCAGTACTTC.

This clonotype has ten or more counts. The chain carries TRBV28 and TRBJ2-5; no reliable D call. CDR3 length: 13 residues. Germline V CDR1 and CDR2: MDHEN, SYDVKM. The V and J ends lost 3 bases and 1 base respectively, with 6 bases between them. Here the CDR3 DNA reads TGTGCCAGCAGTTTGGTGGCCCAAGAGACCCAGTACTTC. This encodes CASSLVAQETQYF.

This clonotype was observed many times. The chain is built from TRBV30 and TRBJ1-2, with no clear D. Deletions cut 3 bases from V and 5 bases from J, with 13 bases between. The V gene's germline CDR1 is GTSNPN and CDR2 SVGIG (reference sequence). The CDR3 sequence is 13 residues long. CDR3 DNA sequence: TGTGCCTGGAGCGGGTTCGCGGTGTATGGCTACACCTTC. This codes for CAWSGFAVYGYTF.

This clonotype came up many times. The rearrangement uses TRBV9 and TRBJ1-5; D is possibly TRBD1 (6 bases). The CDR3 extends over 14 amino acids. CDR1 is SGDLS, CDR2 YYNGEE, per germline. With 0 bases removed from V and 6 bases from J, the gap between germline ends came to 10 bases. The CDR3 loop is CASSVAGDSQPQHF. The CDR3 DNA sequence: TGTGCCAGCAGCGTAGCAGGGGATAGTCAGCCCCAGCATTTT.